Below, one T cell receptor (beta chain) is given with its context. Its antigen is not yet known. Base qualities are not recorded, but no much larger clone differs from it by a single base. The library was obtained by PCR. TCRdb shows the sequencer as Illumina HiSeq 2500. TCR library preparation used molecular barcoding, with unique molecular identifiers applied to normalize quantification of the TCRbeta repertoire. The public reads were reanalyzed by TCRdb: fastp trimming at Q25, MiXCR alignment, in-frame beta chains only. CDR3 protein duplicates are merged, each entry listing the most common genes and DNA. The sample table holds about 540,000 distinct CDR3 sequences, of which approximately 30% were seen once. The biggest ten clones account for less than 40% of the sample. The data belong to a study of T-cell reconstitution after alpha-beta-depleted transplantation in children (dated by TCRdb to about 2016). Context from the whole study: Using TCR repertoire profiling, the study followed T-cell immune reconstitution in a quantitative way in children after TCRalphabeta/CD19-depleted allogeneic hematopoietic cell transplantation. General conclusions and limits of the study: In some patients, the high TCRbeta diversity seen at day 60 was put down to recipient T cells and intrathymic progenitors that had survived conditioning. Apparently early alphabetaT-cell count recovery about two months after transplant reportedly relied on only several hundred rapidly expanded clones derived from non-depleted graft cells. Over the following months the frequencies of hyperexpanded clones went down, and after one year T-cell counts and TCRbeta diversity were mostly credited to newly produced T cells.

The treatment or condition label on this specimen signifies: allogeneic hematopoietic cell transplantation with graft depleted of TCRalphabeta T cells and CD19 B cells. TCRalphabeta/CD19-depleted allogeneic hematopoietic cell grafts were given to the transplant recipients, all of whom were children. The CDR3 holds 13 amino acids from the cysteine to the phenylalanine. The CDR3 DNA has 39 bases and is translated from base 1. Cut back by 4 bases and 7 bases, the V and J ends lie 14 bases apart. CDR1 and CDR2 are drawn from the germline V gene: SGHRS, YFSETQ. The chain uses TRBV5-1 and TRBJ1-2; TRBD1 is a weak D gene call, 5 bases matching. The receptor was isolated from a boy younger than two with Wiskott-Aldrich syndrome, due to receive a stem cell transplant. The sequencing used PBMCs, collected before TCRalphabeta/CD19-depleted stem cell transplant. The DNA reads TGCGCCAGCAGCCGGGACGTTTTAGGTGGCTACACCTTC. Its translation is CASSRDVLGGYTF.